Shown below are 28 T cell receptor beta chains from a single sample sequenced in a study of T cell clonotyping in hematopoietic cell transplantation. Only in-frame clones appear in the TCRdb table, and some are missing; sequencing was by immunoSEQ multiplex PCR. The table shows under 20,000 clones, with approximately 87% occurring only once. The sample taken for sequencing was peripheral blood mononuclear cells. Receptor source: a man aged 45-65 years in good health. Some clones in this sample may be carry-over from other donors' samples.

This chain connects TRBV6-5 to TRBJ2-7, with TRBD1 matching 8 bases. This CDR3 has 15 amino acids. The ends lost 2 bases at V and 3 bases at J; junction bases unmatched: 6. Germline V lookup: CDR1 MNHEY, CDR2 SVGAGI. For the CDR3, the DNA is TGTGCCAGCAGTTACCGGACAGGGAGCGACTACGAGCAGTACTTC. Residues: CASSYRTGSDYEQYF.

The chain has TRBV9 and TRBJ1-1, with 7 bases matching TRBD1. Per germline, CDR1 SGDLS and CDR2 YYNGEE. The CDR3 loop spans 15 amino acids. The V and J ends lost 4 bases and 4 bases, in that order; junction bases with no gene match: 10. The CDR3 is CASSSALQGITEAFF. In nucleotides, the CDR3 is TGTGCCAGCAGCTCAGCCCTACAGGGGATCACTGAAGCTTTCTTT.

The chain employs TRBV30 and TRBJ2-7, with 9 bases aligning to TRBD1. CDR1 is GTSNPN and CDR2 is SVGIG in the germline V gene (reference sequence). The CDR3 is 12 residues long. V lost 7 bases to trimming and J lost 6 bases; unmatched junction nucleotides: 7. The CDR3 DNA sequence: TGTGCCTCTGACAGGGGGTTAAGCGAGCAGTACTTC. It translates to CASDRGLSEQYF. Variable domain in full (rest from reference TRBV30 and TRBJ2-7): SQTIHQWPATLVQPVGSPLSLECTVEGTSNPNLYWYRQAAGRGLQLLFYSVGIGQISSEVPQNLSASRPQDRQFILSSKKLLLSDSGFYLCASDRGLSEQYFGPGTRLTVT.

This clone was detected only a few times. The gene calls are TRBV27 and TRBJ1-2, with D maybe TRBD1 (5 bases). The V gene lost 5 bases and the J gene lost 8 bases, with 9 bases spanning the gap. CDR3 length: 11 residues. The germline V gene encodes CDR1 MNHEY and CDR2 SMNVEV (reference sequence). The CDR3 nucleotides read TGTGCCAGCAGTCGGGGCCAAGGCTACACCTTC. It is translated as CASSRGQGYTF.

The rearrangement joins TRBV5-1 to TRBJ1-1; D unclear. Per the germline V gene, CDR1 is SGHRS and CDR2 is YFSETQ. Between the trimmed V and J ends, which lost 4 bases and 5 bases, there was a span of 15 bases. The CDR3 loop spans 14 amino acids. The CDR3 DNA sequence: TGCGCCAGCAGCCTGGAGGCGGGTAGGACTGAAGCTTTCTTT. Amino acid sequence: CASSLEAGRTEAFF.

The rearrangement joins TRBV29-1 to TRBJ2-7; TRBD1 agrees at 9 bases. The CDR3 consists of 12 residues. J was trimmed by 3 bases and V by 6 bases; bases with no gene match: 3. The V gene's germline CDR1 is SQVTM and CDR2 ANQGSEA. The CDR3 loop is CSVRTGDYEQYF. The CDR3 nucleotides read TGCAGCGTCCGGACAGGGGACTACGAGCAGTACTTC.

The rearrangement joins TRBV27 to TRBJ2-7; 7 positions agree with TRBD2. V shed 8 bases, J shed 0 bases, and the junction held 7 bases outside the gene matches. CDR3 length: 14 residues. Per germline, CDR1 MNHEY and CDR2 SMNVEV (reference sequence). Here the CDR3 reads CASASGVGSYEQYF. In DNA form, the CDR3 reads TGTGCCAGCGCCAGCGGGGTTGGCTCCTACGAGCAGTACTTC.

The CDR3 reads CASSSRQLYTEAFF. The CDR3 DNA reads TGTGCCAGCAGTTCCAGACAGCTCTACACTGAAGCTTTCTTT. The chain recombines TRBV27 with TRBJ1-1, with a tentative D call TRBD1 (5 bases). Trimming took off 4 bases at V and 3 bases at J, with 12 bases between the two ends. This CDR3 has 14 residues. Germline V gives CDR1 MNHEY, CDR2 SMNVEV (reference sequence).

This chain uses TRBV7-9 with TRBJ1-2; TRBD1 matches 7 bases. The V segment lost 4 bases and the J segment 1 base; nucleotides outside the gene matches: 12. Germline V lookup: CDR1 SEHNR, CDR2 FQNEAQ (reference sequence). The CDR3 totals 17 residues. This CDR3 reads CASSSKLQGLGNYGYTF. Written as DNA, the CDR3 is TGTGCCAGCAGCTCAAAACTACAGGGGCTGGGTAACTATGGCTACACCTTC.

V usage is TRBV28 and J usage is TRBJ1-2; D gene unclear. CDR1 MDHEN and CDR2 SYDVKM come from the germline V gene. V was cut by 3 bases and J by 7 bases, with 9 bases left in between. The CDR3 is 12 residues long. CDR3 region: CASSLEGFGYTF. The CDR3 DNA is TGTGCCAGCAGTTTGGAGGGTTTTGGCTACACCTTC.

The chain employs TRBV11-1 and TRBJ2-4; no firm D call. Looked up from germline, CDR1 is SGHAT and CDR2 is FQDESV (reference sequence). The CDR3 length is 16 residues. V shed 6 bases and J shed 0 bases, with 15 bases lying between them. CDR3 DNA: TGTGCCAGCAGTCGACCAGAGAAGCTAGCCAAAAACATTCAGTACTTC. Encoded protein: CASSRPEKLAKNIQYF.

V is TRBV4-3 and J is TRBJ1-4; no clear D gene. V was cut by 0 bases and J by 2 bases, with 7 bases left in between. CDR3 size: 15 residues. Germline V gene data show CDR1 as LGHNA and CDR2 as YSLEER. The CDR3 nucleotides read TGCGCCAGCAGCCAAGACGGTGGGACTAATGAAAAACTGTTTTTT. Protein: CASSQDGGTNEKLFF.

V is TRBV6-4 and J is TRBJ1-1; no clear D. The CDR3 runs to 13 residues. Per the germline V gene, CDR1 is MRHNA and CDR2 is SNTAGT. The V gene lost 6 bases and the J gene lost 4 bases, with 12 bases spanning the gap. The CDR3: CASSPRGSTEAFF. The CDR3, as DNA: TGTGCCAGCAGCCCAAGAGGGTCCACTGAAGCTTTCTTT.

The chain uses TRBV28 and TRBJ2-7; 7 bases are a match to TRBD1. After removal of 3 bases from V and 5 bases from J, the junction contained 10 bases not matched to a gene. This CDR3 contains 15 residues. Germline CDR1 is MDHEN and CDR2 is SYDVKM. The DNA for the CDR3 is TGTGCCAGCAGTTTTAATCGCAGGGGGATCGACGAGCAGTACTTC. Residues: CASSFNRRGIDEQYF.

The chain has TRBV7-2 and TRBJ2-1; 9 bases align to TRBD2. The CDR3 extends over 15 amino acids. Losses at the gene ends were 5 bases for V and 5 bases for J; bases not matched to a gene: 7. Germline V gene lookup returns CDR1 SGHTA and CDR2 FQGNSA. The CDR3 region has the DNA TGTGCCAGCAGCGTAACTAGCGGGTTTGACAATGAGCAGTTCTTC. It translates to CASSVTSGFDNEQFF.

This chain uses TRBV30 with TRBJ2-1; a possible D gene is TRBD2 (6 bases). V gave up 4 bases and J gave up 10 bases, with 11 bases separating them. This CDR3 has 11 residues. The germline gives CDR1 GTSNPN, CDR2 SVGIG (reference sequence). The CDR3 loop is CAWNPGREQFF. CDR3 DNA sequence: TGTGCCTGGAATCCAGGGAGGGAGCAGTTCTTC.

This clone occurred once. This chain uses TRBV6-6 with TRBJ1-3; D is unresolved. Germline V gene sequence: CDR1 MNHNY, CDR2 SVGAGI (reference sequence). CDR3 length: 14 amino acids. The V end was cut by 4 bases, the J end by 4 bases, with 11 bases between. CDR3 bases: TGTGCCAGCAGTTTCACTTCTGCAGGAAACACCATATATTTT. Protein product: CASSFTSAGNTIYF.

The rearrangement links TRBV6-5 to TRBJ2-7; D remains ambiguous. CDR3 length equals 13 residues. Germline values: CDR1 MNHEY, CDR2 SVGAGI. V lost 2 bases to trimming and J lost 4 bases, with 9 bases between them. The DNA of the CDR3 is TGTGCCAGCAGTTACGGATTGCAATACGAGCAGTACTTC. Translated, it gives CASSYGLQYEQYF.

CDR3 sequence reads: CASSLMGRGYTF. The CDR3, as DNA: TGTGCCAGCAGCTTGATGGGTCGAGGCTACACCTTC. The J gene is TRBJ1-2, the V gene TRBV5-4; no reliable D call. Trimming took off 1 base at V and 8 bases at J, with 9 bases between the two ends. This CDR3 region has 12 residues. CDR1 is SGHNT and CDR2 is YYREEE in the germline V gene (reference sequence).

V gene TRBV29-1 combines with J gene TRBJ1-4; 7 bases agree with TRBD1. There are 14 residues in the CDR3. V lost 7 bases, J lost 4 bases, and 9 bases stayed unmatched. Germline CDR1 SQVTM, CDR2 ANQGSEA. CDR3 nucleotides: TGCAGCGCCGGGGGGCAGGGGGTTAATGAAAAACTGTTTTTT. Its protein product is CSAGGQGVNEKLFF.

V usage is TRBV5-1 and J usage is TRBJ2-5, with 9 bases lining up with TRBD2. The CDR3 covers 14 residues. V dropped 0 bases and J dropped 10; count of bases not matched to a gene: 7. Germline lookup yields CDR1 SGHRS and CDR2 YFSETQ. Here the CDR3 DNA reads TGCGCCAGCAGCTTGGACCCAGCGGGGGGACACCAGTACTTC. The encoded protein is CASSLDPAGGHQYF.

The chain carries TRBV10-3 and TRBJ1-5; 7 bases fit TRBD1. CDR3 length equals 15 residues. J was trimmed by 5 bases and V by 6 bases; bases with no gene match: 10. CDR1 is ENHRY, CDR2 SYGVKD, per germline. The CDR3 nucleotides are TGTGCCATCAGAGCGAACAGGGGCGGTGATCAGCCCCAGCATTTT. It encodes CAIRANRGGDQPQHF.

This chain joins TRBV9 and TRBJ1-4, with D possibly being TRBD1 (6 bases). This CDR3 comprises 15 residues. Germline loops: CDR1 SGDLS, CDR2 YYNGEE. V lost 0 bases, J lost 5 bases, and 11 bases lay in between. CDR3 sequence: CASSVGRTVNEKLFF. Here the CDR3 DNA reads TGTGCCAGCAGCGTAGGAAGGACAGTCAATGAAAAACTGTTTTTT.

The chain is built from TRBV7-9 and TRBJ2-7, with 7 nucleotides matching TRBD2. CDR1 SEHNR and CDR2 FQNEAQ come from the germline V gene (reference sequence). V shed 1 base and J 0 bases; nucleotides not matched to a gene: 12. The CDR3 has 18 residues. The CDR3 DNA follows: TGTGCCAGCAGCTTAGTTAGTCGAGCGGGGTACAGCTCCTACGAGCAGTACTTC. It translates to CASSLVSRAGYSSYEQYF.

V usage is TRBV5-6 and J usage is TRBJ1-3; tentative D call: TRBD1 (5 bases). The ends were cut back, 2 bases at V and 0 bases at J, with 12 bases in the middle. CDR3 length: 16 amino acids. The germline CDR1 and CDR2 sequences are SGHDT and YYEEEE. Written as DNA, the CDR3 is TGTGCCAGCAGCTTTTACGGGACGGTCTCTGGAAACACCATATATTTT. Its protein is CASSFYGTVSGNTIYF.

The V call is TRBV2, the J call TRBJ1-5, with a tentative D call TRBD1 (6 bases). V was pared by 8 bases and J by 0 bases, with 14 bases between. Germline CDR1 is SNHLY and CDR2 is FYNNEI. The CDR3 is 15 amino acids. The CDR3 here is CASRRTDFSNQPQHF. The CDR3 nucleotides read TGTGCCAGCCGAAGGACAGATTTTAGCAATCAGCCCCAGCATTTT.

V and J are TRBV2 and TRBJ2-7; weak D call: TRBD1 (6 bases). The CDR3 spans 14 residues. Germline V gives CDR1 SNHLY, CDR2 FYNNEI. Trimming cost V 7 bases and J 6 bases, with 19 bases left between them. This CDR3 is CASISQGTSREQYF. CDR3 coding DNA: TGTGCCAGCATCTCCCAGGGGACCTCCCGCGAGCAGTACTTC.

The chain combines TRBV4-1 with TRBJ2-7, with 7 nucleotides matching TRBD2. The CDR3 sequence is 13 residues long. After removal of 3 bases from V and 4 bases from J, the junction contained 3 bases not matched to a gene. Germline CDR1 and CDR2: MGHRA and YSYEKL. The CDR3 sequence is CASSQGGRYEQYF. CDR3 nucleotide sequence: TGCGCCAGCAGCCAGGGGGGGAGGTACGAGCAGTACTTC.